Following are 14 T cell receptor beta chains from one sample sequenced in a study of T-cell reconstitution after alpha-beta-depleted transplantation in children (dated by TCRdb to 2015 to 2016). Libraries came from PCR. TCRdb shows the sequencer as Illumina HiSeq 2500. Molecular barcoding was employed in the preparation of TCR libraries, with unique molecular identifiers being used to normalize TCRbeta repertoire quantification. Starting from the raw public reads, TCRdb applied fastp trimming at Q25, assembled clones with MiXCR and retained in-frame beta chains. Merged by CDR3 protein, the rows form single entries marked with the most common genes and DNA. The sample table lists fewer than 25,000 distinct CDR3 sequences, roughly a tenth of them with a count of one. The ten largest clones add up to about 23% of the sample. The specimen was PBMCs from the stem cell graft donor, collected from the stem cell graft. The receptors originated from a human donor who donated a stem cell graft to a child with chronic granulomatous disease.

This clonotype appeared a few times. The rearrangement links TRBV2 to TRBJ2-3, with 7 bases that match TRBD2. The CDR3 covers 15 residues. The junction had 2 bases not matched to a gene; V was cut back by 0 bases and J by 2 bases. Germline assignment: CDR1 SNHLY and CDR2 FYNNEI. The CDR3 spells CASSEAGGNTDTQYF. CDR3 coding DNA: TGTGCCAGCAGTGAAGCGGGGGGGAACACAGATACGCAGTATTTT.

This clonotype was seen at least ten times. This chain joins TRBV27 and TRBJ2-5; no clear D. Trimming pared 4 bases from V and 1 base from J, leaving 13 bases between. The length of the CDR3 is 15 residues. The V gene's germline CDR1 is MNHEY and CDR2 SMNVEV (reference sequence). CDR3 nucleotides: TGTGCCAGCAGTTCCCTTGGCGGCATCCAAGAGACCCAGTACTTC. Translated, it gives CASSSLGGIQETQYF.

This clonotype has ten or more counts. The chain links TRBV12-3 or TRBV12-4 to TRBJ1-1, with 9 bases that match TRBD1. The CDR3 sequence is 16 residues long. V shed 6 bases and J 2 bases; nucleotides not matched to a gene: 10. CDR3 DNA: TGTGCCAGCAGGGACAGGGGCCCAATTTTAAACACTGAAGCTTTCTTT. Encoded protein: CASRDRGPILNTEAFF.

This clonotype was counted ten times or more. The chain is built from TRBV29-1 and TRBJ2-1; no firm D call. Germline lookup yields CDR1 SQVTM and CDR2 ANQGSEA. CDR3 size: 12 residues. Trimming pared 4 bases from V and 5 bases from J, leaving 9 bases between. The CDR3 DNA reads TGCAGCGTTGGTTCCGGAGACAATGAGCAGTTCTTC. Encoded protein: CSVGSGDNEQFF.

By frequency in the sample, this clonotype is medium-sized. The rearrangement uses TRBV9 and TRBJ2-2; a possible D gene is TRBD2 (5 bases). There are 13 residues in the CDR3. Trimming removed 4 bases at V and 3 bases at J, with 7 bases between. Germline CDR1 SGDLS, CDR2 YYNGEE. CDR3: CASSPRDTGELFF. The CDR3, as DNA: TGTGCCAGCAGCCCGAGGGACACCGGGGAGCTGTTTTTT.

This clonotype has a count of ten or more. The chain recombines TRBV4-1 with TRBJ2-3; TRBD1 matches 9 bases. The CDR3 extends over 15 amino acids. The V gene end was trimmed by 4 bases and the J gene end by 3 bases; junction bases not matched to a gene: 5. Per germline, CDR1 MGHRA and CDR2 YSYEKL. This CDR3 reads CASSLRGQGTDTQYF. The CDR3 coding sequence is TGCGCCAGCAGCCTAAGAGGACAGGGGACAGATACGCAGTATTTT.

This clonotype was picked up many times. The chain combines TRBV29-1 with TRBJ1-2; D ambiguous. This CDR3 spans 11 amino acids. Germline V gives CDR1 SQVTM, CDR2 ANQGSEA. Trimming removed 3 bases at V and 1 base at J, with 3 bases between. The CDR3 DNA reads as TGCAGCGTTGAGAGTAACTATGGCTACACCTTC. Its translation is CSVESNYGYTF.

The sample holds a few counts of this clonotype. This chain connects TRBV20-1 to TRBJ2-7; TRBD2 might be the D (6 bases). There are 12 residues in the CDR3. The germline gives CDR1 DFQATT, CDR2 SNEGSKA (reference sequence). V was shortened by 6 bases and J by 3 bases, with 12 bases between the two germline ends. The CDR3 protein is CSASPSVYEQYF. CDR3 sequence (DNA): TGCAGTGCCTCACCTAGCGTCTACGAGCAGTACTTC.

This clonotype was seen ten or more times. The chain couples TRBV20-1 to TRBJ2-7; 9 bases agree with TRBD1. V dropped 1 base and J dropped 5; count of bases not matched to a gene: 9. Germline CDR1 reads DFQATT; CDR2 reads SNEGSKA (reference sequence). This CDR3 is 15 amino acids long. The CDR3 nucleotides are TGCAGTGCTAGAGTGTCGAGACAGGGGGGCCACGAGCAGTACTTC. It specifies CSARVSRQGGHEQYF.

The sample holds many counts of this clonotype. The rearrangement uses TRBV3-1 and TRBJ2-2, with TRBD2 identical over 8 bases. The CDR3 length is 18 residues. V dropped 3 bases and J dropped 1; count of bases not matched to a gene: 10. Germline CDR1 LGHDT, CDR2 YNNKEL (reference sequence). The CDR3 sequence: CASSHLMTSGGNTGELFF. The CDR3 bases are TGTGCCAGCAGCCACCTAATGACCAGCGGGGGGAACACCGGGGAGCTGTTTTTT.

This clonotype was counted ten times or more. The genes are TRBV3-1 and TRBJ1-2; 8 bases line up with TRBD1. Germline lookup yields CDR1 LGHDT and CDR2 YNNKEL (reference sequence). V lost 5 bases and J lost 5; bases outside the gene matches: 7. The CDR3 length is 14 residues. For the CDR3, the DNA is TGTGCCAGCAGCTTCGGACAGGGATCATATGGCTACACCTTC. Protein product: CASSFGQGSYGYTF.

This clonotype was seen many times. The V gene is TRBV14, the J gene TRBJ2-7, with a tentative D call TRBD1 (6 bases). V was shortened by 0 bases and J by 3 bases, with 15 bases between the two germline ends. This CDR3 contains 16 residues. CDR1 SGHDN and CDR2 FVKESK come from the germline V gene. Written as DNA, the CDR3 is TGTGCCAGCAGCCAAGATTGGGGGCAGGATTTCTACGAGCAGTACTTC. Its translation is CASSQDWGQDFYEQYF.

This clonotype was seen at least ten times. The rearrangement uses TRBV7-9 and TRBJ2-1; 11 bases line up with TRBD2. This CDR3 is built from 12 residues. Per the germline V gene, CDR1 is SEHNR and CDR2 is FQNEAQ (reference sequence). With V trimmed by 5 bases and J by 10 bases, 1 base remained unmatched. The CDR3 here is CASSRTSGEQFF. In DNA, the CDR3 is TGTGCCAGCAGCCGGACTAGCGGGGAGCAGTTCTTC.

The chain is built from TRBV11-2 and TRBJ1-2; D gene ambiguous. Germline CDR1 reads SGHAT; CDR2 reads FQNNGV. Trimming cost V 3 bases and J 8 bases, with 10 bases left between them. CDR3 length: 12 residues. Here the CDR3 reads CASSLRSRGYTF. The CDR3 DNA sequence: TGTGCCAGCAGCTTGAGATCCAGAGGCTACACCTTC. The variable domain in full, completed from reference TRBV11-2 and TRBJ1-2, reads EAGVAQSPRYKIIEKRQSVAFWCNPISGHATLYWYQQILGQGPKLLIQFQNNGVVDDSQLPKDRFSAERLKGVDSTLKIQPAKLEDSAVYLCASSLRSRGYTFGSGTRLTVV.